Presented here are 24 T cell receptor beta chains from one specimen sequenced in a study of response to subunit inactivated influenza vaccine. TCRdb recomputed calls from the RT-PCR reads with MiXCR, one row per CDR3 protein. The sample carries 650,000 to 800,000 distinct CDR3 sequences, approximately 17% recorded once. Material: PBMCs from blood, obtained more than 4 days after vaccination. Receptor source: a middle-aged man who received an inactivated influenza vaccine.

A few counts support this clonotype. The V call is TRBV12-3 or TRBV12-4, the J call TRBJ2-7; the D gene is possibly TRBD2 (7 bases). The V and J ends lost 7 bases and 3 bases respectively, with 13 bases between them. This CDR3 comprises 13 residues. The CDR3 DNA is TGTGCCAGCACTATAGGGGGGGTCTACGAGCAGTACTTC. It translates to CASTIGGVYEQYF.

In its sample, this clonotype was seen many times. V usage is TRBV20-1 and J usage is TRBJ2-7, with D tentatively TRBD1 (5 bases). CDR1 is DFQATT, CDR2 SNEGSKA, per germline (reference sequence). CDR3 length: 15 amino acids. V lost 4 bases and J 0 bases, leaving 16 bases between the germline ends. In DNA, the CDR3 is TGCAGTGCTAAACACCAGGGTCCGTTCTCCTACGAGCAGTACTTC. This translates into CSAKHQGPFSYEQYF.

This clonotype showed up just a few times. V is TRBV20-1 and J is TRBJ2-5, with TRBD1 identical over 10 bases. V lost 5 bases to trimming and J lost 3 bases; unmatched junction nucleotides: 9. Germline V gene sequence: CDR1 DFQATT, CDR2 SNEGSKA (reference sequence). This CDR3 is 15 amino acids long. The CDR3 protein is CSASTGQGLKETQYF. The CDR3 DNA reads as TGCAGTGCTTCCACGGGACAGGGGCTGAAAGAGACCCAGTACTTC.

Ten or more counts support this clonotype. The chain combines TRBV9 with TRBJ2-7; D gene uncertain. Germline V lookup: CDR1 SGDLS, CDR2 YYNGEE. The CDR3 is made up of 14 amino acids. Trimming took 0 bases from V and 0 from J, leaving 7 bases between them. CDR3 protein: CASSVGTDSYEQYF. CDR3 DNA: TGTGCCAGCAGCGTAGGGACGGACTCCTACGAGCAGTACTTC.

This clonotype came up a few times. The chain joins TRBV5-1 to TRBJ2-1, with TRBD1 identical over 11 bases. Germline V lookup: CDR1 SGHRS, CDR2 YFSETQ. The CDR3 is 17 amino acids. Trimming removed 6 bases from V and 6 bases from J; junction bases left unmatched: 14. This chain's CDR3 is CASTIRTGTGGVNEQFF. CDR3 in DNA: TGCGCCAGCACCATTAGGACCGGGACAGGGGGAGTCAATGAGCAGTTCTTC.

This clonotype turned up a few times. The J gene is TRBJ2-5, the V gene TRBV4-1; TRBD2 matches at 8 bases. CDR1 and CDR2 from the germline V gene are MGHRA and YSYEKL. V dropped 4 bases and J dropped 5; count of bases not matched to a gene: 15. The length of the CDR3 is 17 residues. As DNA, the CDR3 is TGCGCCAGCAGCCCGGGTATTAGCGGGGCCTCCCGGGAGACCCAGTACTTC. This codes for CASSPGISGASRETQYF.

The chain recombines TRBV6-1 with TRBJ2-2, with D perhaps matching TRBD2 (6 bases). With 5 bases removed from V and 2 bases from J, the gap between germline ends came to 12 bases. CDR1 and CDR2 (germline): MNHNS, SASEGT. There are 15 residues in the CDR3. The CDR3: CASSSRDFNTGELFF. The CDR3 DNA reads TGTGCCAGCAGTAGCCGGGACTTCAACACCGGGGAGCTGTTTTTT.

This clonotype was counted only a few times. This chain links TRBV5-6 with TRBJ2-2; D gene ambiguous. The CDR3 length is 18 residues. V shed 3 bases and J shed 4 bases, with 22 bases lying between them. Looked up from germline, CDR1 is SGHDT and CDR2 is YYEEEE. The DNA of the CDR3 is TGTGCCAGCAGCTGGGATGCACGGATAGGGAAAAGCACCGGGGAGCTGTTTTTT. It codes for CASSWDARIGKSTGELFF.

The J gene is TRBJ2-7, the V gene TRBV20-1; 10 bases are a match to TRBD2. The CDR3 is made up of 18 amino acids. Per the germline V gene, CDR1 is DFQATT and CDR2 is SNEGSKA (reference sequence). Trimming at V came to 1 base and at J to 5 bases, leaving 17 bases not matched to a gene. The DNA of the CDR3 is TGCAGTGCTAGAGTGGCAGCGGGAGGGCGACCCGGGGGCAACGAGCAGTACTTC. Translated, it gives CSARVAAGGRPGGNEQYF.

CDR3 nucleotide sequence: TGCGCCAGCAGCCCGACTAGCGGGGTCTCCTACAATGAGCAGTTCTTC. Translation gives CASSPTSGVSYNEQFF. V and J are TRBV5-1 and TRBJ2-1, with TRBD2 identical over 11 bases. Losses at the gene ends were 4 bases for V and 0 bases for J; bases not matched to a gene: 3. The CDR3 contains 16 residues. The V gene's germline CDR1 is SGHRS and CDR2 YFSETQ.

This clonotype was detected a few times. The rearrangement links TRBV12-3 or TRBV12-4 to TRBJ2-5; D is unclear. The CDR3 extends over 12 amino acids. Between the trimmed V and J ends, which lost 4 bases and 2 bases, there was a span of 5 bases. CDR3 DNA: TGTGCCAGCAGTTCCCATCAAGAGACCCAGTACTTC. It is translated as CASSSHQETQYF.

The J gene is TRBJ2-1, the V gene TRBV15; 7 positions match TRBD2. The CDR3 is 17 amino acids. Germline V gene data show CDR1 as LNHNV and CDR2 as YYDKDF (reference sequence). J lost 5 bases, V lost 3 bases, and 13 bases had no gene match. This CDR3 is CATSSAPLAKGHNEQFF. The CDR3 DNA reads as TGTGCCACCAGCAGCGCACCACTAGCGAAGGGCCACAATGAGCAGTTCTTC.

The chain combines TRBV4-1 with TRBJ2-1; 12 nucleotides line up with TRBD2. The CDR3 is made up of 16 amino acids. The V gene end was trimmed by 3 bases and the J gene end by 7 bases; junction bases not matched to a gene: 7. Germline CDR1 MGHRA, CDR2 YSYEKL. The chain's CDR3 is CASSQASGRARNEQFF. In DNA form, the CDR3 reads TGCGCCAGCAGCCAGGCTAGCGGGAGGGCGCGTAATGAGCAGTTCTTC.

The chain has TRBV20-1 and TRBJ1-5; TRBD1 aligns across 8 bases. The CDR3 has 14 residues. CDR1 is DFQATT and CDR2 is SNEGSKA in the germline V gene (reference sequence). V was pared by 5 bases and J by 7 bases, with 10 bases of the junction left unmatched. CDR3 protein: CSAGPDRGWQPQHF. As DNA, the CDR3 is TGCAGTGCTGGGCCAGACAGGGGATGGCAGCCCCAGCATTTT.

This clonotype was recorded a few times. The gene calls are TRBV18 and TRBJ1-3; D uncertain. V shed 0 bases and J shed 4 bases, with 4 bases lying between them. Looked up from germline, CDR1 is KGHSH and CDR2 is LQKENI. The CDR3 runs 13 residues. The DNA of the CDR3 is TGTGCCAGCTCACCACCCGCGGGAAACACCATATATTTT. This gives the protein CASSPPAGNTIYF.

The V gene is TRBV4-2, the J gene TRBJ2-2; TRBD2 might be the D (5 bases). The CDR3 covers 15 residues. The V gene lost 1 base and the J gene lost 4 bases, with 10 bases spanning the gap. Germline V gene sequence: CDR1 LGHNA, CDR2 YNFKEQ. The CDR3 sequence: CASSQVTRRTGELFF. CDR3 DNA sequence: TGTGCCAGCAGCCAAGTTACTAGACGCACCGGGGAGCTGTTTTTT.

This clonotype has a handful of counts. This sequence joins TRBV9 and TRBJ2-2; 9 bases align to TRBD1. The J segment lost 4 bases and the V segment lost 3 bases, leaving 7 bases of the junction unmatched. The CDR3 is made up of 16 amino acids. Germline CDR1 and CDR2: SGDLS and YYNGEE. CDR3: CASSARGTGLTGELFF. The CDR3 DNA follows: TGTGCCAGCAGCGCCCGTGGGACAGGGCTCACCGGGGAGCTGTTTTTT.

Written as DNA, the CDR3 is TGTGCCAGCAGCTTGGGGACAGGGGTCGGCAATGAGCAGTTCTTC. The encoded protein is CASSLGTGVGNEQFF. The chain joins TRBV5-6 to TRBJ2-1, with TRBD1 identical over 9 bases. Germline values: CDR1 SGHDT, CDR2 YYEEEE. The length of the CDR3 is 15 residues. The J segment lost 6 bases and the V segment lost 0 bases, leaving 4 bases of the junction unmatched.

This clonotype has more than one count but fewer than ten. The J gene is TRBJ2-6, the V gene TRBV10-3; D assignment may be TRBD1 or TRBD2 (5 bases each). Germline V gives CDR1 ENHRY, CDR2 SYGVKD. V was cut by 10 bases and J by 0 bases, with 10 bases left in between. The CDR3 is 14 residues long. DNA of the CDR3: TGTGCCACCGAGGGGAGCTCTGGGGCCAACGTCCTGACTTTC. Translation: CATEGSSGANVLTF.

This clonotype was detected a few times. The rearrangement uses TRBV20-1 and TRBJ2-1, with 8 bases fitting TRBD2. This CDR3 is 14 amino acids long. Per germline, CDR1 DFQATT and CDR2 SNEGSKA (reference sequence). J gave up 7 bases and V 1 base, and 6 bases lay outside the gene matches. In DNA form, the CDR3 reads TGCAGTGCTAGAGGATACGGGAGGGGAAATGAGCAGTTCTTC. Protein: CSARGYGRGNEQFF.

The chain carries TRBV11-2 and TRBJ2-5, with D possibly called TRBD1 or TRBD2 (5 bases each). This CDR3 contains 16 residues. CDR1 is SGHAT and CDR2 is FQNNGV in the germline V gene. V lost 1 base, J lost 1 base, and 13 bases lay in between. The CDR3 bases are TGTGCCAGCAGCTTAGTGTTTGGGACCGTCCAAGAGACCCAGTACTTC. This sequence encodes CASSLVFGTVQETQYF.

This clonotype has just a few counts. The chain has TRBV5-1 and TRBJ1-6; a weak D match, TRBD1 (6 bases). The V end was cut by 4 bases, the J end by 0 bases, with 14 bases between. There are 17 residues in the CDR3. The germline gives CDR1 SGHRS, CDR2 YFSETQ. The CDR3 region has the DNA TGCGCCAGCAGCAACCCAACGGACAGCTCCTATAATTCACCCCTCCACTTT. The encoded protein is CASSNPTDSSYNSPLHF.

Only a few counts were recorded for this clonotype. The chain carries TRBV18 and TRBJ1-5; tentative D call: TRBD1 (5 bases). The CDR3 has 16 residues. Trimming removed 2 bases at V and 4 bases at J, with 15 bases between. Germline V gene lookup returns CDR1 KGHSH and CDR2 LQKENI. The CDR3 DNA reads TGTGCCAGCTCACCATCGGGGGGGGTGAGGAATCAGCCCCAGCATTTT. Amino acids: CASSPSGGVRNQPQHF.

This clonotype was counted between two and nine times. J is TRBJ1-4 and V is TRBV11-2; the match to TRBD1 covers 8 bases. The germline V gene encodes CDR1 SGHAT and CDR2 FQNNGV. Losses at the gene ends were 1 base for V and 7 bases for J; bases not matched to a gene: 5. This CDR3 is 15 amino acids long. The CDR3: CASSLVRQGFEKLFF. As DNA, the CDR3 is TGTGCCAGCAGCTTAGTGAGACAGGGGTTTGAAAAACTGTTTTTT.